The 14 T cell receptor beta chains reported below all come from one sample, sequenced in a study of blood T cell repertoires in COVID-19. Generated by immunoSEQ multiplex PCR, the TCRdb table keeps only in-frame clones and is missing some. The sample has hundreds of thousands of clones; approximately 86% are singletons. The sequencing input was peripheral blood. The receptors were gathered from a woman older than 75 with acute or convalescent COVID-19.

CDR3 residues: CASSLTGTGGYLLHF. The CDR3 region has the DNA TGTGCCAGCAGCTTAACCGGGACAGGGGGCTACTTACTCCACTTT. The chain employs TRBV7-3 and TRBJ1-6; 12 bases fit TRBD1. After removal of 0 bases from V and 16 bases from J, the junction contained 7 bases not matched to a gene. The CDR3 is 15 residues long. Germline V gives CDR1 SGHTA, CDR2 FQGTGA.

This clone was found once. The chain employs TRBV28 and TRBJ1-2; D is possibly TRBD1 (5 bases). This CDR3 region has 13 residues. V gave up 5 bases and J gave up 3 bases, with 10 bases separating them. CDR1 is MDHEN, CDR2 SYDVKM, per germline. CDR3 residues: CASSAPQDYGYTF. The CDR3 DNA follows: TGTGCCAGCAGTGCGCCACAGGACTATGGCTACACCTTC.

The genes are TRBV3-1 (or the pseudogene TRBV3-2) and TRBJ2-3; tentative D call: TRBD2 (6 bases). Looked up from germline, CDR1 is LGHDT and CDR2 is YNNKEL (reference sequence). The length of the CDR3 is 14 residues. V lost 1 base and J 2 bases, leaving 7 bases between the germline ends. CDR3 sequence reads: CASSQGRATDTQYF. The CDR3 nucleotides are TGTGCCAGCAGCCAAGGGAGGGCCACAGATACGCAGTATTTT.

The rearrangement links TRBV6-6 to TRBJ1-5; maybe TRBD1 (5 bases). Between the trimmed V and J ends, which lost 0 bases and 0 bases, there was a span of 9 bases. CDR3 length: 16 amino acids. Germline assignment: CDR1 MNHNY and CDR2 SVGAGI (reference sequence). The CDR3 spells CASSYSKGPSNQPQHF. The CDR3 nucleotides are TGTGCCAGCAGTTACTCGAAGGGGCCTAGCAATCAGCCCCAGCATTTT.

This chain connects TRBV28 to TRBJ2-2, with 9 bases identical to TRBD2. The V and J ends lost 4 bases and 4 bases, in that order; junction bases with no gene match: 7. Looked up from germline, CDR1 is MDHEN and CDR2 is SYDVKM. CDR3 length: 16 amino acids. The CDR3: CASSSAGGPGTGELFF. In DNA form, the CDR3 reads TGTGCCAGCAGTTCGGCGGGGGGGCCGGGCACCGGGGAGCTGTTTTTT.

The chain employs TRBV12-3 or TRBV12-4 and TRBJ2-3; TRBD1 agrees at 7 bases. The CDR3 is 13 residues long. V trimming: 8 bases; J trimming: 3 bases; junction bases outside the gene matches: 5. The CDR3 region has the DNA TGTGCCAGCGAACAGGGGTGGACAGATACGCAGTATTTT. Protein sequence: CASEQGWTDTQYF.

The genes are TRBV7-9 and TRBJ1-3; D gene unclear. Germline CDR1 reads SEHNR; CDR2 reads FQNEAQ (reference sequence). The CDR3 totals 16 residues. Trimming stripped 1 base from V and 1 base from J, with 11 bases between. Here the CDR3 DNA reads TGTGCCAGCAGCTTAGGACCTACTAATTCTGGAAACACCATATATTTT. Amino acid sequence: CASSLGPTNSGNTIYF.

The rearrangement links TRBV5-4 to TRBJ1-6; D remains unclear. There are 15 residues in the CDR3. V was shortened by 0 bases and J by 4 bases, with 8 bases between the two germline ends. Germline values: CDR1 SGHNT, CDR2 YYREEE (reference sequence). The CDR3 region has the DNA TGTGCCAGCAGCTTGGGTCAGATTTATAATTCACCCCTCCACTTT. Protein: CASSLGQIYNSPLHF.

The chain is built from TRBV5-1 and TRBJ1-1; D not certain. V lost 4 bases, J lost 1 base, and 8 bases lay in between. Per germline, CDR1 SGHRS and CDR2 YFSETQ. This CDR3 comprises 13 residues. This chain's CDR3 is CASSLPQNTEAFF. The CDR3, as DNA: TGCGCCAGCAGCCTTCCACAGAACACTGAAGCTTTCTTT.

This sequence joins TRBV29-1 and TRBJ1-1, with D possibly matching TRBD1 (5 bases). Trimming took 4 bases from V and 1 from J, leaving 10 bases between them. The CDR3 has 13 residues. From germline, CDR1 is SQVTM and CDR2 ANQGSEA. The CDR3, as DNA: TGCAGCGTTGCGGGACTTCCGAACACTGAAGCTTTCTTT. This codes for CSVAGLPNTEAFF.

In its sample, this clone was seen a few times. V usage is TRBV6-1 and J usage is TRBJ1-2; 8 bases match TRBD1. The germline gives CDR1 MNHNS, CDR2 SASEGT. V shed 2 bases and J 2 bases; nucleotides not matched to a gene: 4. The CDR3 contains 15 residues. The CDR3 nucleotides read TGTGCCAGCAGTGAAATGTGGACAGGGAACTATGGCTACACCTTC. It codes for CASSEMWTGNYGYTF.

The CDR3 is CASSLWGRVYQETQYF. CDR3 nucleotides: TGTGCCAGCAGCCTTTGGGGCAGGGTGTACCAAGAGACCCAGTACTTC. The chain combines TRBV11-2 with TRBJ2-5, with D perhaps TRBD1 (5 bases). CDR1 is SGHAT, CDR2 FQNNGV, per germline. V lost 5 bases and J lost 0, with 16 bases in between. The CDR3 runs to 16 residues.

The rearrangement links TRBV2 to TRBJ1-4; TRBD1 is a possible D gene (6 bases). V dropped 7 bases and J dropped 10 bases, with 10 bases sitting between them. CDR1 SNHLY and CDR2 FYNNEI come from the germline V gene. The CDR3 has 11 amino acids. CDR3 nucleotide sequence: TGTGCCAGCAAAGGGGGGGGAAAACTGTTTTTT. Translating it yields CASKGGGKLFF. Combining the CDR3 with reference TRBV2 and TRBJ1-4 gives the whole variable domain EPEVTQTPSHQVTQMGQEVILRCVPISNHLYFYWYRQILGQKVEFLVSFYNNEISEKSEIFDDQFSVERPDGSNFTLKIRSTKLEDSAMYFCASKGGGKLFFGSGTQLSVL.

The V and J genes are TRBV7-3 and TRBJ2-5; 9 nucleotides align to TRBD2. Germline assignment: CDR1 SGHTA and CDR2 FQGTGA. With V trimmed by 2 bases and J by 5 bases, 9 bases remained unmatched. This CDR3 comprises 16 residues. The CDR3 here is CASSLFPAGGLETQYF. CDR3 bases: TGTGCCAGCAGCTTATTCCCCGCGGGGGGGCTCGAGACCCAGTACTTC.